This T cell receptor (beta chain) derives from a study of blood T cell repertoires in COVID-19. About the research overall: Donors in the United States, Italy and Spain gave samples during acute or convalescent COVID-19. In each case, the material was cDNA or gDNA derived from T cells, B-cell-depleted T cells, or PBMCs.

In the authors' workflow: From reference gene primer amplification, estimates of nucleated cell counts were derived. Clones were read by immunoSEQ multiplex PCR, and TCRdb kept only the in-frame ones, dropping some. V and J calls and clone size follow that table, whereas D and trimming were derived from the DNA. This table has about 140,000 clones, roughly nine tenths appearing once. Seattle's cohort entered during active infection and was followed longitudinally. V gave up 4 bases and J gave up 2 bases, with 15 bases separating them. CDR3 length: 15 residues. Germline assignment: CDR1 SGHNT and CDR2 YYREEE (reference sequence).

Material: peripheral blood. The clonotype was recovered from a human donor with COVID-19, enrolled during active disease. The donor label of this sample is uncertain. This sequence joins TRBV5-4 and TRBJ1-2; perhaps TRBD1 as D (6 bases). The CDR3 loop reads CASSLRTVRNYGYTF. CDR3 DNA: TGTGCCAGCAGCCTGCGGACAGTCAGGAACTATGGCTACACCTTC.